This TCR beta chain was profiled in a study of beta chain features in type 1 diabetes. Expressed TCRB transcripts were sequenced after all isolated RNA was converted to cDNA. Naive, central memory and regulatory T cell samples yielded about 4 million reads on average. Profiled with immunoSEQ multiplex PCR; TCRdb holds only in-frame clones, not every one. The table records 300,000 to 450,000 clones, around 13% of them present only once. Based on CD45RO/CCR7/CD25/CD127/CD95/CD27, CD4+ regulatory, stem cell-like memory, naive and central memory cells were sorted. For this clone: The target antigen is unknown.

Study results and caveats: Fewer insertions but more deletions were seen at VDJ junctions in type 1 diabetes patients. Type 1 diabetes patients had moderately but significantly shorter TCRB CDR3s in all four CD4+ subsets. Within patients, naive, central memory and Treg TCRB repertoires seemed more similar than within healthy donors.

The CDR3 totals 16 residues. V trimming: 0 bases; J trimming: 1 base; junction bases outside the gene matches: 6. Germline CDR1 reads SGHTA; CDR2 reads FQGNSA. This TCR came from a woman under 30 with type 1 diabetes. Material for sequencing was naive CD4+ T cells from blood. The chain links TRBV7-2 to TRBJ2-7, with TRBD2 identical over 7 bases. CDR3 in DNA: TGTGCCAGCAGCTTAGCGCATTTAGCGGGTTCCTACGAGCAGTACTTC. Amino acid sequence: CASSLAHLAGSYEQYF.